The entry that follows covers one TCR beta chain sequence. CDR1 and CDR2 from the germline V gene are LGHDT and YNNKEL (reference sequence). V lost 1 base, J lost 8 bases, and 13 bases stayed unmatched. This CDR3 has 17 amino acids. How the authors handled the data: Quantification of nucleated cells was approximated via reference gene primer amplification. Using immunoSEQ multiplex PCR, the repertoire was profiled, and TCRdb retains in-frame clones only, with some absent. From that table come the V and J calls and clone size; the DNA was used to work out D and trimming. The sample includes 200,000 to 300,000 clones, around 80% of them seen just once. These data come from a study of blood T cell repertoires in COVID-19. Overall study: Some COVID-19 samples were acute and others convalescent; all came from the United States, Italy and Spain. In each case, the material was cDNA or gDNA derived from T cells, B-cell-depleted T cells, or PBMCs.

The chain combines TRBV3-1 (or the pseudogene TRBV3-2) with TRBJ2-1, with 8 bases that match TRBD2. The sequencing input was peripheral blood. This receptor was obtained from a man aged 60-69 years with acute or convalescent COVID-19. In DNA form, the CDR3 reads TGTGCCAGCAGCCAAGTAATAAATAGCGGGAAGGGGTATGAGCAGTTCTTC. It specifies CASSQVINSGKGYEQFF.